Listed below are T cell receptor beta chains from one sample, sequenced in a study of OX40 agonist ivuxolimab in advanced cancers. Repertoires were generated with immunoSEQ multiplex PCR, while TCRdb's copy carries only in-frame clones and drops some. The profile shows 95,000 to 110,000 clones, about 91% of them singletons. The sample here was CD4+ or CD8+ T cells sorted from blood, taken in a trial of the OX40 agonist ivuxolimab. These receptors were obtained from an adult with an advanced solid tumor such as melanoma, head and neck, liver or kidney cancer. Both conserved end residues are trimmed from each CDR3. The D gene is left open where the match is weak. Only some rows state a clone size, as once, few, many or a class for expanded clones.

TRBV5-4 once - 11 ASSLAGPPEQY
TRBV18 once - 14 ASSPPSGSVGPEAF
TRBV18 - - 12 ASSPDHTSYEQF
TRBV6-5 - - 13 ASSFSYSRHYEQY
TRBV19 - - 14 ASRRSGLPRGNEQF
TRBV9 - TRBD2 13 ASSVGLAGSYEQY
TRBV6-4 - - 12 ASSPGTSTDTQY
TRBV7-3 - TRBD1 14 ASSTGTGGPYNEQF
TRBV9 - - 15 ASSALPLARNTGELF
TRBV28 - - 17 ASSRFGTTLTDSNQPQH
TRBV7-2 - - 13 ASSVPTGPRYEQY
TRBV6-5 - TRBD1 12 ASSYEVTGIGYT
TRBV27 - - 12 ASSVVEGGRTQY
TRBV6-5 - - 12 ASSYSRGATEQF
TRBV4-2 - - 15 ASSQDLPVTPHNEQF
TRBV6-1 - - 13 ASTNYEDATDTQY
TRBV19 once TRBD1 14 ASSTIPGQGRYEQY
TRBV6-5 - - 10 ASKQGNEKLF
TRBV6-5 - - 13 ASSYTGQLSTEAF
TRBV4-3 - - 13 ASSQGADYNSPLH
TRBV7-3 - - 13 ASSSDGSSYNEQF
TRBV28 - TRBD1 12 ASSNRGNTDTQY
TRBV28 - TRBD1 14 ASSPGTANTYNEQF
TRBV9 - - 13 ASSVEGDSNQPQH
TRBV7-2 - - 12 ASSLGSGHREAF
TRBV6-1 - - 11 ASSGGGWVLLF
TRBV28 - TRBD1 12 ASIRQGAGEKLF
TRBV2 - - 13 ASRKEAAEGTEAF
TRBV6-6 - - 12 ASRPSVVNEKLF